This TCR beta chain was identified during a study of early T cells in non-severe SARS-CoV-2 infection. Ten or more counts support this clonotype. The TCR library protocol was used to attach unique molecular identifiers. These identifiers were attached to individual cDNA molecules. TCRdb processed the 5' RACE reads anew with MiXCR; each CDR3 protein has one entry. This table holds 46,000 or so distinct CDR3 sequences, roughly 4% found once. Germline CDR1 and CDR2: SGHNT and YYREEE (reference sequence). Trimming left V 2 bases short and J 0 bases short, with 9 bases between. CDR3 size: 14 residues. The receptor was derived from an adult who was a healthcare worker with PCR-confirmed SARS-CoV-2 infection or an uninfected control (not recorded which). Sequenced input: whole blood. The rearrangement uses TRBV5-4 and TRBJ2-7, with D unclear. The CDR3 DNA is TGTGCCAGCAGCTTAACCTCGACCTCCTACGAGCAGTACTTC. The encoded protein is CASSLTSTSYEQYF.